This T cell receptor beta chain is from a study of graft-versus-host responses after intestinal transplantation. Looking at the study overall: Grafts were multivisceral, liver-intestinal, or isolated intestinal. Overall study findings and caveats: Researchers found peak circulating GvH clone levels linked to early post-transplant HvG declines. Clonal ratios of graft-versus-host to host-versus-graft in allografts were high for patients exhibiting graft-donor T cell macrochimerism. GvH clones were found in recipient marrow; some appeared first in ileum or blood.

Only in-frame clones appear in the TCRdb table, and some are missing; sequencing was by immunoSEQ multiplex PCR. Counted here are about 50,000 clones, 65% to 85% occurring once; the ten biggest clones make up less than 0.55%. In the case of this clone: Its antigen is as yet unknown.

This CDR3 contains 16 residues. V was trimmed by 0 bases and J by 6 bases, leaving 15 bases between them. Germline lookup yields CDR1 SGHNT and CDR2 YYREEE (reference sequence). The starting material was unstimulated CD4+ T cells sorted from spleen or lymph node cells, obtained before transplant. V and J are TRBV5-4 and TRBJ2-2; maybe TRBD1 (6 bases). This TCR derives from a human donor who was the organ donor for an intestinal transplant. The DNA for the CDR3 is TGTGCCAGCAGCTTGGTGGGGGCGAAGGGTTCCGGGGAGCTGTTTTTT. Amino acid sequence: CASSLVGAKGSGELFF.